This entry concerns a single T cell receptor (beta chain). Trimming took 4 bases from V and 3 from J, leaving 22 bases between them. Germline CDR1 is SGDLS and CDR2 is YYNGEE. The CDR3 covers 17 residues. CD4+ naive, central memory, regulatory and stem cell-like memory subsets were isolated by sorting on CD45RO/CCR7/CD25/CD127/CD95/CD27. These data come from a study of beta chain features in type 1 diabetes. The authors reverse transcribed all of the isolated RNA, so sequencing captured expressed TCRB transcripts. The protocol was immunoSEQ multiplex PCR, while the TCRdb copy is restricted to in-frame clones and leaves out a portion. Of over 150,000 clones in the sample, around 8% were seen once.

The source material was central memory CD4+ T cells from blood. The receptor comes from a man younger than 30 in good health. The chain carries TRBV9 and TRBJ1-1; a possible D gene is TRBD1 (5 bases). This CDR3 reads CASSSTGGIRLDTEAFF. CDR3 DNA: TGTGCCAGCAGCTCGACCGGGGGAATCCGCTTGGACACTGAAGCTTTCTTT. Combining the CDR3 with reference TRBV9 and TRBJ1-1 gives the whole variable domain DSGVTQTPKHLITATGQRVTLRCSPRSGDLSVYWYQQSLDQGLQFLIQYYNGEERAKGNILERFSAQQFPDLHSELNLSSLELGDSALYFCASSSTGGIRLDTEAFFGQGTRLTVV.